This T cell receptor (beta chain) appears in the sequencing data of a study of shared clonotypes between healthy human individuals. Clones were sequenced by immunoSEQ multiplex PCR, and TCRdb holds only the in-frame ones, with some missing. The sample holds about 1.5 million clones, 95% to 99% seen once. Germline V gives CDR1 SGHDT, CDR2 YYEEEE. The CDR3 is 17 residues long. J gave up 0 bases and V 3 bases, and 12 bases lay outside the gene matches. The chain is built from TRBV5-6 and TRBJ2-7, with 7 bases identical to TRBD1. Sequenced material: naive CD4+ T cells sorted from blood. This sample's subset: CD45RA+ positively selected. The sequence came from a man younger than 45 in good health. The DNA for the CDR3 is TGTGCCAGCAGCTCCCCCTCCGGGACAGCATACTCCTACGAGCAGTACTTC. Encoded protein: CASSSPSGTAYSYEQYF.